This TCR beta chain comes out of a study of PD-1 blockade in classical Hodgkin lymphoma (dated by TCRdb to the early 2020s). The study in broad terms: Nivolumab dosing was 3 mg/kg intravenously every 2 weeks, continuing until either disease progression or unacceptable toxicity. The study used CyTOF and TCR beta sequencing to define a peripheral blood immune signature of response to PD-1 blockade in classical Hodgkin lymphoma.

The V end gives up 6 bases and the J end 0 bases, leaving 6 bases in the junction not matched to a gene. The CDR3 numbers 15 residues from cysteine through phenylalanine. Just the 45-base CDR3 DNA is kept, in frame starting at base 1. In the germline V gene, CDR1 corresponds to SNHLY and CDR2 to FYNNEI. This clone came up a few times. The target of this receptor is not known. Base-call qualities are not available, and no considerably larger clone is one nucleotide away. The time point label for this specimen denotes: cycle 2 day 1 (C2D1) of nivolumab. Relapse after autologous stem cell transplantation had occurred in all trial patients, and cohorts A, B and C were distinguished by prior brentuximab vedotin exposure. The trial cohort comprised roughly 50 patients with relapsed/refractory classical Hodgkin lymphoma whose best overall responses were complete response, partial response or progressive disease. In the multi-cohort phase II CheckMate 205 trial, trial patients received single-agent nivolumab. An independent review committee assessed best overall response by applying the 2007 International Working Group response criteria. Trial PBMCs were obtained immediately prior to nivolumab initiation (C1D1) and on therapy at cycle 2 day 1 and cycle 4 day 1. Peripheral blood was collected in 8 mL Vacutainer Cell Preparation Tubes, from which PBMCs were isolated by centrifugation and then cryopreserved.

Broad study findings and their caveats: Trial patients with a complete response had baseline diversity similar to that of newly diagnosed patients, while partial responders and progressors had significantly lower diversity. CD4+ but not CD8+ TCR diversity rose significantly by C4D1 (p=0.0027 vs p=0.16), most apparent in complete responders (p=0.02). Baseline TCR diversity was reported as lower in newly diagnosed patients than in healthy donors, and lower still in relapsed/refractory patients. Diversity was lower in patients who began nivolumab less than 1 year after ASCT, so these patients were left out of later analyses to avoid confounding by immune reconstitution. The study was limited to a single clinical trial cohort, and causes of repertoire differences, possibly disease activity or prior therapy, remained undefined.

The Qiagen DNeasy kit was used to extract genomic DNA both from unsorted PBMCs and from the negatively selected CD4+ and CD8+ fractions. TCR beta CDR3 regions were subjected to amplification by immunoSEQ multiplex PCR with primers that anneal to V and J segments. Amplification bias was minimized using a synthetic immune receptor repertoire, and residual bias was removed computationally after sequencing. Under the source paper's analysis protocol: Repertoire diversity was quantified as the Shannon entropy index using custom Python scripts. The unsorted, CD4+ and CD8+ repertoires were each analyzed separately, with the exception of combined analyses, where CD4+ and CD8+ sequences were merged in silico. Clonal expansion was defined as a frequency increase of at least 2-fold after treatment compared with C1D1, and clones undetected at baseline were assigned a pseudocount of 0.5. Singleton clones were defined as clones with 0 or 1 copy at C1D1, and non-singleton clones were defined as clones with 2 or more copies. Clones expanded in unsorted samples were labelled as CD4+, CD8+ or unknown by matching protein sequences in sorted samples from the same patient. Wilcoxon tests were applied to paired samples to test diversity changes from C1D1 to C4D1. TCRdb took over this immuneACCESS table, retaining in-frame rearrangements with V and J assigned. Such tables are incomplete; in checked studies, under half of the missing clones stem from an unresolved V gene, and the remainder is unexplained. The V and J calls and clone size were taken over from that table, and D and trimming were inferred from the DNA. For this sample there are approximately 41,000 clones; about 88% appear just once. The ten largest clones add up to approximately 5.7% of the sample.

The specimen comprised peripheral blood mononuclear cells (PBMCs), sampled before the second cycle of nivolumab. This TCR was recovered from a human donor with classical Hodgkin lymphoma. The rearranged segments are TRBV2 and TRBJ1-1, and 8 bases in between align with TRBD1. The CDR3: CASRRRQGMNTEAFF. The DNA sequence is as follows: TGTGCCAGCAGGCGTCGACAGGGGATGAACACTGAAGCTTTCTTT.